The 19 T cell receptor beta chains below all came from one sample that was sequenced in a study of cytomegalovirus exposure and HLA in healthy donors. This PCR relied on a set of 60 Vbeta primers and 13 Jbeta primers. Clones were sequenced by immunoSEQ multiplex PCR, and TCRdb holds only the in-frame ones, with some missing. The sample lists about 90,000 clones; around 71% were seen once. Specimen: PBMCs. The origin of the receptors is a man aged 30 to 45 in good health and CMV-seronegative.

The rearrangement joins TRBV5-1 to TRBJ2-7; D is unresolved. The CDR3 loop spans 14 amino acids. Germline V gives CDR1 SGHRS, CDR2 YFSETQ. Trimming took 1 base from V and 1 from J, leaving 9 bases between them. The CDR3 sequence: CASSLSGSSYEQYF. CDR3 bases: TGCGCCAGCAGCTTGTCCGGGTCATCCTACGAGCAGTACTTC.

The rearrangement uses TRBV29-1 and TRBJ2-7, with 7 nucleotides matching TRBD2. This CDR3 region has 12 residues. Trimming took 0 bases from V and 6 from J; bases not matched to a gene: 2. Germline assignment: CDR1 SQVTM and CDR2 ANQGSEA. DNA for the CDR3: TGCAGCGTTGAAGAGGGAGGGGCCGAGCAGTACTTC. It yields the protein CSVEEGGAEQYF.

The V call is TRBV25-1, the J call TRBJ1-6; D gene unclear. This CDR3 region has 15 residues. Trimming cost V 1 base and J 6 bases, with 10 bases left between them. Germline V lookup: CDR1 MGHDK, CDR2 SYGVNS. The CDR3 is CASSESIESNSPLHF. In nucleotides, the CDR3 is TGTGCCAGCAGTGAATCTATCGAGAGTAATTCACCCCTCCACTTT.

This sequence joins TRBV6-5 and TRBJ2-1; 8 positions agree with TRBD2. Trimming took 6 bases from V and 4 from J; bases not matched to a gene: 5. The CDR3 loop spans 14 amino acids. Germline CDR1 and CDR2: MNHEY and SVGAGI. CDR3 loop: CASSDGGVYNEQFF. The DNA of the CDR3 is TGTGCCAGCAGCGACGGGGGGGTATACAATGAGCAGTTCTTC.

This clone was counted between two and nine times. This chain joins TRBV27 and TRBJ1-1; D is undetermined. In germline, CDR1 is MNHEY, CDR2 SMNVEV (reference sequence). V lost 3 bases and J lost 0, with 8 bases in between. CDR3 length: 14 amino acids. CDR3 nucleotides: TGTGCCAGCAGTTTTGGGCAATTGAACACTGAAGCTTTCTTT. This translates into CASSFGQLNTEAFF.

This chain connects TRBV6-5 to TRBJ1-1; weak D call: TRBD1 (5 bases). Germline CDR1 is MNHEY and CDR2 is SVGAGI. V was shortened by 6 bases and J by 4 bases, with 15 bases between the two germline ends. The CDR3 covers 14 residues. CDR3 DNA sequence: TGTGCCAGCAGGCGGGACCCCGGGGGCACTGAAGCTTTCTTT. As protein: CASRRDPGGTEAFF.

The chain uses TRBV29-1 and TRBJ2-2; D possibly corresponds to TRBD1 (5 bases). Germline CDR1 reads SQVTM; CDR2 reads ANQGSEA. The V end was cut by 4 bases, the J end by 11 bases, with 11 bases between. This CDR3 is 11 amino acids long. The CDR3 DNA sequence: TGCAGCGTTGTAAGGGGTCCAGAGCTGTTTTTT. Translation: CSVVRGPELFF.

This clone was picked up a small number of times. The chain couples TRBV10-2 to TRBJ2-2; 13 bases are a match to TRBD2. The V gene end was trimmed by 8 bases and the J gene end by 7 bases; junction bases not matched to a gene: 4. The CDR3 spans 14 residues. Germline V gene lookup returns CDR1 WSHSY and CDR2 SAAADI. CDR3 DNA sequence: TGCGCCAGCGGGACTAGCGGGACAGACGGGGAGCTGTTTTTT. This encodes CASGTSGTDGELFF.

V is TRBV30 and J is TRBJ1-2; D is unclear. This CDR3 comprises 14 residues. The germline V gene has CDR1 GTSNPN and CDR2 SVGIG (reference sequence). V was cut by 4 bases and J by 4 bases, with 16 bases left in between. Here the CDR3 DNA reads TGTGCCTGGACGCCGGCTCAGGTCAGCTATGGCTACACCTTC. Encoded protein: CAWTPAQVSYGYTF.

V is TRBV18 and J is TRBJ1-2; 7 bases map to TRBD1. The CDR3 spans 12 residues. The V gene's germline CDR1 is KGHSH and CDR2 LQKENI. The J segment lost 4 bases and the V segment lost 5 bases, leaving 1 base of the junction unmatched. CDR3: CASSWDSYGYTF. Here the CDR3 DNA reads TGTGCCAGCTCATGGGACAGCTATGGCTACACCTTC.

This clone turned up a few times. V usage is TRBV6-1 and J usage is TRBJ1-5; D may be TRBD1 (5 bases). This CDR3 is 16 amino acids long. V lost 0 bases and J 3 bases, leaving 12 bases between the germline ends. Germline values: CDR1 MNHNS, CDR2 SASEGT. The CDR3 region has the DNA TGTGCCAGCAGTGAAGCCACAGGCAGGGACAATCAGCCCCAGCATTTT. Residues: CASSEATGRDNQPQHF.

The rearrangement joins TRBV30 to TRBJ2-5; TRBD2 might be the D (6 bases). Germline V gene sequence: CDR1 GTSNPN, CDR2 SVGIG (reference sequence). The CDR3 extends over 14 amino acids. V lost 5 bases and J 2 bases, leaving 15 bases between the germline ends. The CDR3 reads CAWSLAAPQETQYF. The CDR3 DNA sequence: TGTGCCTGGTCTTTAGCGGCTCCACAAGAGACCCAGTACTTC.

In its sample, this clone was seen once. The genes are TRBV5-1 and TRBJ2-7, with 11 bases aligning to TRBD1. CDR3 length equals 15 residues. Trimming cost V 6 bases and J 7 bases; bases outside gene matches: 12. Germline V gene sequence: CDR1 SGHRS, CDR2 YFSETQ. CDR3 sequence reads: CASTPPGTGGLEQYF. The CDR3 DNA sequence: TGCGCCAGCACCCCGCCAGGGACAGGGGGTCTGGAGCAGTACTTC.

V is TRBV6-1 and J is TRBJ1-1; the D is unclear. V was shortened by 7 bases and J by 5 bases, with 8 bases between the two germline ends. The CDR3 runs 11 residues. Per germline, CDR1 MNHNS and CDR2 SASEGT. CDR3 protein: CASKTRTEAFF. CDR3 coding DNA: TGTGCCAGCAAGACAAGGACTGAAGCTTTCTTT.

The chain uses TRBV6-5 and TRBJ1-1; D is unclear. Trimming took off 5 bases at V and 2 bases at J, with 15 bases between the two ends. Germline V lookup: CDR1 MNHEY, CDR2 SVGAGI. This CDR3 has 15 amino acids. The CDR3 region is CASSARQPANTEAFF. The CDR3 DNA sequence: TGTGCCAGCAGTGCCAGACAACCAGCAAACACTGAAGCTTTCTTT.

V is TRBV7-2 and J is TRBJ2-6; TRBD1 aligns across 7 bases. The ends lost 7 bases at V and 0 bases at J; junction bases unmatched: 3. The CDR3 covers 15 residues. Germline CDR1 reads SGHTA; CDR2 reads FQGNSA. The CDR3 sequence is CASTPGGSGANVLTF. CDR3 bases: TGTGCCAGCACCCCAGGGGGCTCTGGGGCCAACGTCCTGACTTTC.

The chain has TRBV18 and TRBJ1-1; D may be TRBD1 (6 bases). Germline V lookup: CDR1 KGHSH, CDR2 LQKENI. This CDR3 has 13 residues. Between the trimmed V and J ends, which lost 7 bases and 0 bases, there was a span of 9 bases. CDR3 in amino acids: CASLGHLNTEAFF. The CDR3 nucleotides read TGTGCCAGCTTGGGACATTTGAACACTGAAGCTTTCTTT.

The gene calls are TRBV7-9 and TRBJ1-2; D is unresolved. CDR3 size: 13 residues. Per germline, CDR1 SEHNR and CDR2 FQNEAQ (reference sequence). Trimming removed 4 bases at V and 6 bases at J, with 12 bases between. The CDR3 sequence: CASSSGGGNGYTF. The CDR3 coding sequence is TGTGCCAGCAGCTCTGGCGGCGGGAATGGCTACACCTTC.

This rearrangement joins TRBV30 to TRBJ1-2; 7 nucleotides agree with TRBD1. The CDR3 contains 15 residues. The germline CDR1 and CDR2 sequences are GTSNPN and SVGIG (reference sequence). Germline trimming cut 6 bases from V and 0 bases from J; bases unmatched to any gene: 10. CDR3 sequence: CACRDRGATNYGYTF. CDR3 nucleotides: TGTGCCTGTCGGGACAGAGGGGCTACTAACTATGGCTACACCTTC.